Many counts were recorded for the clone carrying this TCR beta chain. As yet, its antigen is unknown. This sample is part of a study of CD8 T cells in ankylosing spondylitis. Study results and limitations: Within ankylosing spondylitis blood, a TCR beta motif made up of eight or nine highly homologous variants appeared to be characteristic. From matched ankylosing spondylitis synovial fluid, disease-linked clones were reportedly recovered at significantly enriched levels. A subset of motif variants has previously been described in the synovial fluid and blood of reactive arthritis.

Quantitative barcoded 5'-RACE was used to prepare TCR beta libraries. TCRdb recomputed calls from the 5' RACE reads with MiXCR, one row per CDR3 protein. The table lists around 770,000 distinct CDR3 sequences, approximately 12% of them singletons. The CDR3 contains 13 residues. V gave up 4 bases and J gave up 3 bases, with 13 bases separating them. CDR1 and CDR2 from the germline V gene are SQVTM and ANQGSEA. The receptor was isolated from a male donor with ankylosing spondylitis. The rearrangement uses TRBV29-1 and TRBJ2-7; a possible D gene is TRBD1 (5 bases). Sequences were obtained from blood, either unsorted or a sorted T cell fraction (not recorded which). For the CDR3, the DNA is TGCAGCGTTGTGAGTGACAGTCTCTACGAGCAGTACTTC. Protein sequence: CSVVSDSLYEQYF.